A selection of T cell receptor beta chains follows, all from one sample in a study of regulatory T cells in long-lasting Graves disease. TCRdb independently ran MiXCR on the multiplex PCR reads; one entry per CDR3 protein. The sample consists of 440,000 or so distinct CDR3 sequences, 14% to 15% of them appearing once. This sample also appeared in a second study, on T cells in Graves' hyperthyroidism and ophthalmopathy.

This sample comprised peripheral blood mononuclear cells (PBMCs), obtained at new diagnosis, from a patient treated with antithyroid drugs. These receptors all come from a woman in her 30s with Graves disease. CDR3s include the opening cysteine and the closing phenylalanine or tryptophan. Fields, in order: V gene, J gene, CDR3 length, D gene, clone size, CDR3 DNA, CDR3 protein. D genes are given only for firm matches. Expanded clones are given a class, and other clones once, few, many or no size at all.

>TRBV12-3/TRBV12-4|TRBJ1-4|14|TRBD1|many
TGTGCCAGCAGTTGGGACAGGGGTAAGGAAAAACTGTTTTTT
CASSWDRGKEKLFF
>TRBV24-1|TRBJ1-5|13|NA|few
TGTGCCACCAGTGCCCCTGAGGGTCAGCCCCAGCATTTT
CATSAPEGQPQHF
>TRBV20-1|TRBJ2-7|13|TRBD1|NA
TGCAGTGCTGCAACAGGGGAATGGGGCGAGCAGTACTTC
CSAATGEWGEQYF
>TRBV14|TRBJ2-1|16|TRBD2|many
TGTGCCAGCAGCCTATCACTAGCGGCGCTTTACAATGAGCAGTTCTTC
CASSLSLAALYNEQFF
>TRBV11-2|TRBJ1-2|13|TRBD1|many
TGTGCCAGCAGCCCCGACAGGGGGCACGGCTACACCTTC
CASSPDRGHGYTF
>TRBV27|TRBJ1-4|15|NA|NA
TGTGCCAGCAGTGACTCCAGGGCCCTTCTGGAAAAACTGTTTTTT
CASSDSRALLEKLFF
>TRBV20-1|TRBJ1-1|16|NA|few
TGCAGTGCTAAATTAGGGTCGGGGGCAGGAAACACTGAAGCTTTCTTT
CSAKLGSGAGNTEAFF
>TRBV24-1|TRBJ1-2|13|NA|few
TGTGCCACCAGTGATGGACAGTTCTATGGCTACACCTTC
CATSDGQFYGYTF
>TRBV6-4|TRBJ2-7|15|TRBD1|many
TGTGCCAGCAGTGACAGGGACAGGGTTCCCTACGAGCAGTACTTC
CASSDRDRVPYEQYF
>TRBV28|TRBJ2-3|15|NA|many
TGTGCCAGCAGACCCGGAGGGCCCAGCCCAGATACGCAGTATTTT
CASRPGGPSPDTQYF
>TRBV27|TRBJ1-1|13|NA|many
TGTGCCAGCAGTTTAGCGGGGACCCCTGAAGCTTTCTTT
CASSLAGTPEAFF
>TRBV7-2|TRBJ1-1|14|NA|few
TGTGCCAGCACAAAGGGGCGGGCGAACACTGAAGCTTTCTTT
CASTKGRANTEAFF
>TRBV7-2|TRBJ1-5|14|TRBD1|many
TGTGCCAGCAGCTACCAGGGGGGAAATCAGCCCCAGCATTTT
CASSYQGGNQPQHF
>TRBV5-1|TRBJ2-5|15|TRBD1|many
TGCGCCAGCAGCTTGGACGGGACAGGGGACGAGACCCAGTACTTC
CASSLDGTGDETQYF
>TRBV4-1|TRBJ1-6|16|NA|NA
TGCGCCAGCAGCGTTAAGGCGGGGGATTGGAATTCACCCCTCCACTTT
CASSVKAGDWNSPLHF
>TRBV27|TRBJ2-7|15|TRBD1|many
TGTGCCAGCAGTCCGAGACAGGGGGCTTTCCACGAGCAGTACTTC
CASSPRQGAFHEQYF
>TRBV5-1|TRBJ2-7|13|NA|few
TGCGCCAGCAGCTCTCCAGGGCACGGCGAGCAGTACTTC
CASSSPGHGEQYF
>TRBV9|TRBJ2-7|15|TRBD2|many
TGTGCCAGCAGCGTAGAAGCGGGGAGCTCCTACGAGCAGTACTTC
CASSVEAGSSYEQYF
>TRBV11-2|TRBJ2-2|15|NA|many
TGTGCCAGCAGCTTAAGTGACCATTCGGCCGGGGAGCTGTTTTTT
CASSLSDHSAGELFF
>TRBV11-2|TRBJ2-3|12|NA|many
TGTGCCAGCAGCTTAGGGGTTGTTACGCAGTATTTT
CASSLGVVTQYF
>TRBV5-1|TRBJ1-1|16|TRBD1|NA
TGCGCCAGCAGCTTGCCGGGACAGGGGTTGAACACTGAAGCTTTCTTT
CASSLPGQGLNTEAFF
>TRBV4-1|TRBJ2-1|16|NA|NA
TGCGCCAGCAGCCAAGAGCTGGTAGCCTCCTACAATGAGCAGTTCTTC
CASSQELVASYNEQFF
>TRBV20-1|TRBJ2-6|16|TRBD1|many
TGCAGTGCTAAAAGGGGGCCAGTCTCTGGGGCCAACGTCCTGACTTTC
CSAKRGPVSGANVLTF
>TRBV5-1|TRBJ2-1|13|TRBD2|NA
TGCGCCGGCAACGTAGCGGGAGGCAATGAGCAGTTCTTC
CAGNVAGGNEQFF
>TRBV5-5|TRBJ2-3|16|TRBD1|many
TGTGCCAGCAGCCAGGAACAGGGGGCTGTAATAGATACGCAGTATTTT
CASSQEQGAVIDTQYF
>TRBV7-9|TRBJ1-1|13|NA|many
TGTGCCAGCAGCTTAGCTCTCCAGACTGAAGCTTTCTTT
CASSLALQTEAFF
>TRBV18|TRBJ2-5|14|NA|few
TGTGCCAGCTCACCGAAGGCCCCCTGGGAGACCCAGTACTTC
CASSPKAPWETQYF
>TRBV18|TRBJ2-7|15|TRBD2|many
TGTGCCAGCTCACCAAGGGGACTAGCGGGAGTCGAGCAGTACTTC
CASSPRGLAGVEQYF
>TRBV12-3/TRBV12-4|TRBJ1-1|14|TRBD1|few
TGTGCCAGCAGTTGGACAGGGTTGAGGACTGAAGCTTTCTTT
CASSWTGLRTEAFF
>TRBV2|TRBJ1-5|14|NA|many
TGTGCCAGCAGTGAAGCGCTGGGGAATCAGCCCCAGCATTTT
CASSEALGNQPQHF
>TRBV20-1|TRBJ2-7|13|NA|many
TGCAGTGCCCCAGGTGGCAGCTTCTACGAGCAGTACTTC
CSAPGGSFYEQYF
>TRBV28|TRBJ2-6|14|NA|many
TGTGCCAGCAGTTTACCCTCTGGGGCCAACGTCCTGACTTTC
CASSLPSGANVLTF
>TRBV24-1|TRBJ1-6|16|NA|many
TGTGCCACCAGTGATGGGCAACAGGGAGAAAATTCACCCCTCCACTTT
CATSDGQQGENSPLHF
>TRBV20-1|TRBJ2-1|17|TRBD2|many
TGCAGTGCTATAAAAAGTAGCGGGATGGGTTCCTACAATGAGCAGTTCTTC
CSAIKSSGMGSYNEQFF
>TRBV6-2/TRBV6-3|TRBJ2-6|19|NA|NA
TGTGCCAGCAGTTATGTGGGTGCAGGGGCCCCCTCTGGGGCCAGCGTCCTGACTTTC
CASSYVGAGAPSGASVLTF
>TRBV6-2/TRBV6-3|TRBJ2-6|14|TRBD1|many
TGTGCCAGCAGAGACAGGGCTGGGGCCAACGTCCTGACTTTC
CASRDRAGANVLTF
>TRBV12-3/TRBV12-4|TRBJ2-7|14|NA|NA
TGTGCCAGCACTCCGGGGGGCTATACCTACGAGCAGTACTTC
CASTPGGYTYEQYF
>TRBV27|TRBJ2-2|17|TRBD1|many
TGTGCCAGCAGTCTCCGCCGGACAGGAGAGAACACCGGGGAGCTGTTTTTT
CASSLRRTGENTGELFF
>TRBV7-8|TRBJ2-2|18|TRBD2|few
TGTGCCAGCAGCTTAGGTCCTAGCGGGAGGGCCGACACCGGGGAGCTGTTTTTT
CASSLGPSGRADTGELFF
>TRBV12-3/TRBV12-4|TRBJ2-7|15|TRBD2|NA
TGTGCCAGCAGTCGACTAGCGGGATTGGGTTACGAGCAGTACTTC
CASSRLAGLGYEQYF
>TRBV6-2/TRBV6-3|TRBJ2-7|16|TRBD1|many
TGTGCCAGCAGTTTACTCCTACGACAGGGAGCCTACGAGCAGTACTTC
CASSLLLRQGAYEQYF
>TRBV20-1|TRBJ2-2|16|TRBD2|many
TGCAGTGCTAGAGACCTAGCGGGAGGGCCTTACGGGGAGCTGTTTTTT
CSARDLAGGPYGELFF
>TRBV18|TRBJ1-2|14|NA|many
TGTGCCAGCTCACCCCCGGGACGCAACTATGGCTACACCTTC
CASSPPGRNYGYTF
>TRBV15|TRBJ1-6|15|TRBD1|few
TGTGCCACCAGCCGGGACAGGGGACGGGATTCACCCCTCCACTTT
CATSRDRGRDSPLHF
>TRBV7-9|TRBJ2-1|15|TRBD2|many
TGTGCCAGCAGTCTATTTGCGGGAGCCGGCGATGAGCAGTTCTTC
CASSLFAGAGDEQFF
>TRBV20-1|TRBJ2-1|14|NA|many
TGCAGCCTTCCTACCTCGACAGACTACAATGAGCAGTTCTTC
CSLPTSTDYNEQFF
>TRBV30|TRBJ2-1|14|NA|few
TGTGCCTGGAACTCAGCGAGCTCCTACAATGAGCAGTTCTTC
CAWNSASSYNEQFF
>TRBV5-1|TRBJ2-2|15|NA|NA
TGCGCCAGCATATCGGGCTCAGGTTCCCCCGGGGAGCTGTTTTTT
CASISGSGSPGELFF
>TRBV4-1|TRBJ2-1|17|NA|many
TGCGCCAGCAGCCAAGAACAGGGGATCGGCGGGAGGCTTGAGCAGTTCTTC
CASSQEQGIGGRLEQFF
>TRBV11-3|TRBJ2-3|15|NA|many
TGTGCCAGCAGCTTGAGAGGGTCGAGCACAGATACGCAGTATTTT
CASSLRGSSTDTQYF
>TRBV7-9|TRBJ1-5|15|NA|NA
TGTGCCAGCAGCTTAGTGGGGGCAGGGAATCAGCCCCAGCATTTT
CASSLVGAGNQPQHF
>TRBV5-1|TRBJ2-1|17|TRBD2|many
TGCGCCAGCAGCTTGACTGGGGGGACTAGCGGAAACAATGAGCAGTTCTTC
CASSLTGGTSGNNEQFF
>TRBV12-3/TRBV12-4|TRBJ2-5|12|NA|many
TGTGCCAGCGGGGCAGGGGTAGAGACCCAGTACTTC
CASGAGVETQYF
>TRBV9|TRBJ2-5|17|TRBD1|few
TGTGCCAGCAGCGTAGATCCAGGGGGCGGAATTCAAGAGACCCAGTACTTC
CASSVDPGGGIQETQYF
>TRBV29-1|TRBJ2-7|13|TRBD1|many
TGCAGCGTTGAAGGGCAGGGGGCCTACGAGCAGTACTTC
CSVEGQGAYEQYF
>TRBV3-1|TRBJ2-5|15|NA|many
TGTGCCAGCAGCCAAGTCCCCAGCGACCAAGAGACCCAGTACTTC
CASSQVPSDQETQYF
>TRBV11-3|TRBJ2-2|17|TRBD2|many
TGTGCCAGCAGCTTAGTATCCAGCGGGATAGGGACCGGGGAGCTGTTTTTT
CASSLVSSGIGTGELFF
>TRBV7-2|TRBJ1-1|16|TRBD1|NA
TGTGCCAGCAGCTTAGTGACAGGGTCCATGAACACTGAAGCTTTCTTT
CASSLVTGSMNTEAFF